The 30 T cell receptor beta chains below were found in one sample sequenced in a study of cytomegalovirus exposure and HLA in healthy donors. The primer mix had 60 Vbeta and 13 Jbeta primers. Here immunoSEQ multiplex PCR was the method, and the copy in TCRdb shows in-frame clones only, minus some. The table includes about 190,000 clones, roughly 84% detected once. Input material: PBMCs. The receptors shown here come from a boy aged 10-17 years in good health and CMV-seronegative.

The chain combines TRBV7-6 with TRBJ2-7; TRBD2 might be the D (5 bases). V was shortened by 4 bases and J by 3 bases, with 7 bases between the two germline ends. This CDR3 has 12 amino acids. Germline CDR1 reads SGHVS; CDR2 reads FNYEAQ. The CDR3 spells CASSSGDYEQYF. The CDR3 DNA reads as TGTGCCAGCAGCTCCGGGGACTACGAGCAGTACTTC.

The V and J genes are TRBV9 and TRBJ2-5, with 9 bases identical to TRBD1. The CDR3 loop spans 15 amino acids. The germline V gene encodes CDR1 SGDLS and CDR2 YYNGEE. Unmatched junction bases numbered 8, after V lost 4 bases and J lost 4 bases. The CDR3 region is CASSPRDREAETQYF. The CDR3 bases are TGTGCCAGCAGCCCCCGGGACAGGGAGGCAGAGACCCAGTACTTC.

The chain joins TRBV11-1 to TRBJ1-2; 7 nucleotides match TRBD1. The CDR3 has 14 residues. The V segment lost 1 base and the J segment 2 bases; nucleotides outside the gene matches: 1. Looked up from germline, CDR1 is SGHAT and CDR2 is FQDESV (reference sequence). The CDR3 is CASSLVQGNYGYTF. For the CDR3, the DNA is TGTGCCAGCAGCTTAGTACAGGGGAACTATGGCTACACCTTC.

The chain recombines TRBV4-2 with TRBJ2-6; TRBD2 matches at 8 bases. Unmatched junction bases numbered 3, after V lost 0 bases and J lost 2 bases. The CDR3 is 17 residues long. Germline lookup yields CDR1 LGHNA and CDR2 YNFKEQ. The CDR3 coding sequence is TGTGCCAGCAGCCAAGATAGGCGGGGGGCTGGGGCCAACGTCCTGACTTTC. This codes for CASSQDRRGAGANVLTF.

The chain has TRBV11-2 and TRBJ1-6, with D maybe TRBD1 (5 bases). V gave up 1 base and J gave up 7 bases, with 8 bases separating them. The CDR3 length is 14 residues. In germline, CDR1 is SGHAT, CDR2 FQNNGV. CDR3 amino acids: CASSLGGGNSPLHF. Here the CDR3 DNA reads TGTGCCAGCAGCTTAGGGGGCGGAAATTCACCCCTCCACTTT.

The chain uses TRBV7-3 and TRBJ2-2; D uncertain. Germline CDR1 SGHTA, CDR2 FQGTGA. V gave up 5 bases and J gave up 1 base, with 17 bases separating them. This CDR3 region has 17 residues. CDR3 coding DNA: TGTGCCAGCAGCCCGTCCCTGGGCCCGCGGAACACCGGGGAGCTGTTTTTT. Translated, it gives CASSPSLGPRNTGELFF.

This clone came up a few times. The chain is built from TRBV4-3 and TRBJ2-1; D perhaps matches TRBD1 (5 bases). The V end lost 0 bases, the J end lost 12 bases, and 15 bases lay between the germline ends. Germline V gene sequence: CDR1 LGHNA, CDR2 YSLEER. This CDR3 is built from 14 residues. CDR3 DNA: TGCGCCAGCAGCCAAGATTCGTGGGGTCAGGGGCAGTTCTTC. It yields the protein CASSQDSWGQGQFF.

This clone occurred a few times. The chain combines TRBV7-6 with TRBJ2-1; possible D gene TRBD2, 5 bases. Trimming took off 4 bases at V and 7 bases at J, with 20 bases between the two ends. Germline CDR1 reads SGHVS; CDR2 reads FNYEAQ. This CDR3 is 16 amino acids long. The CDR3, as DNA: TGTGCCAGCAGCTCCCCCCTATCCGGCCGAGGGAATGAGCAGTTCTTC. It translates to CASSSPLSGRGNEQFF.

The rearrangement uses TRBV11-2 and TRBJ1-6; D unclear. CDR1 and CDR2 (germline): SGHAT, FQNNGV. The CDR3 is 16 residues long. Trimming cost V 1 base and J 6 bases, with 13 bases left between them. The CDR3 nucleotides read TGTGCCAGCAGCTTAGTTTCCAGGCCAGTTAATTCACCCCTCCACTTT. Translation gives CASSLVSRPVNSPLHF.

The chain recombines TRBV6-5 with TRBJ2-3; perhaps TRBD1 as D (5 bases). CDR1 MNHEY and CDR2 SVGAGI come from the germline V gene. Trimming removed 4 bases from V and 0 bases from J, with 11 bases in between. CDR3 length: 15 amino acids. As DNA, the CDR3 is TGTGCCAGCAGTTTTGAAGGGGCTAGCACAGATACGCAGTATTTT. Translated: CASSFEGASTDTQYF.

The chain recombines TRBV10-3 with TRBJ1-1; 7 nucleotides line up with TRBD1. The CDR3 extends over 16 amino acids. CDR1 and CDR2 (germline): ENHRY, SYGVKD. V lost 4 bases and J lost 0; bases outside the gene matches: 8. This CDR3 is CAISAVDRSLNTEAFF. CDR3 bases: TGTGCCATCAGTGCCGTGGACAGGAGCTTGAACACTGAAGCTTTCTTT.

Only a few counts were recorded for this clone. The chain uses TRBV30 and TRBJ2-3, with TRBD2 matching 7 bases. The V and J ends lost 5 bases and 7 bases, in that order; junction bases with no gene match: 3. The CDR3 spans 11 residues. CDR1 and CDR2 from the germline V gene are GTSNPN and SVGIG (reference sequence). Here the CDR3 reads CAWELANTQYF. The CDR3 nucleotides read TGTGCCTGGGAACTAGCGAATACGCAGTATTTT.

V and J are TRBV12-5 and TRBJ2-3, with a weak D call TRBD1 (6 bases). This CDR3 comprises 16 residues. V lost 7 bases and J lost 3, with 20 bases in between. Germline CDR1 LGHNT, CDR2 FRNRAP. CDR3 DNA: TGTGCTAGTGCCCCCCAGCAGGGGATGGGGACAGATACGCAGTATTTT. This encodes CASAPQQGMGTDTQYF.

The table lists this clone with a few counts. This chain joins TRBV19 and TRBJ2-2; TRBD2 aligns across 11 bases. The germline V gene encodes CDR1 LNHDA and CDR2 SQIVND (reference sequence). The CDR3 spans 17 residues. Trimming cost V 5 bases and J 6 bases; bases outside gene matches: 11. The CDR3 spells CASSLGLTSGIAGELFF. CDR3 in DNA: TGTGCCAGTAGTTTGGGGTTGACTAGCGGGATCGCCGGGGAGCTGTTTTTT.

The chain couples TRBV9 to TRBJ1-1; possible D gene TRBD1, 6 bases. The CDR3 sequence is 14 residues long. With 4 bases removed from V and 2 bases from J, the gap between germline ends came to 12 bases. The germline V gene encodes CDR1 SGDLS and CDR2 YYNGEE. CDR3 DNA: TGTGCCAGCAGCTCCAGACAGGAAAACACTGAAGCTTTCTTT. Translated: CASSSRQENTEAFF.

CDR3 sequence (DNA): TGTGCCAGCAGACAGAACACTGAAGCTTTCTTT. This sequence encodes CASRQNTEAFF. The V and J genes are TRBV7-9 and TRBJ1-1; D is undetermined. The ends were cut back, 6 bases at V and 1 base at J, with 3 bases in the middle. The CDR3 sequence is 11 residues long. CDR1 is SEHNR and CDR2 is FQNEAQ in the germline V gene (reference sequence).

The chain couples TRBV30 to TRBJ2-1; D may be TRBD2 (6 bases). CDR3 length: 14 amino acids. Per the germline V gene, CDR1 is GTSNPN and CDR2 is SVGIG (reference sequence). Trimming took off 2 bases at V and 4 bases at J, with 12 bases between the two ends. CDR3 sequence: CAWSYGGRYNEQFF. CDR3 nucleotides: TGTGCCTGGAGTTACGGAGGGCGGTACAATGAGCAGTTCTTC.

The V call is TRBV5-1, the J call TRBJ2-7; possible D gene TRBD2, 6 bases. Between the trimmed V and J ends, which lost 1 base and 3 bases, there was a span of 20 bases. The CDR3 loop spans 17 amino acids. Germline V gene data show CDR1 as SGHRS and CDR2 as YFSETQ. The CDR3 DNA sequence: TGCGCCAGCAGCTTGACACCCCGGGAGAGAGGGAACTACGAGCAGTACTTC. Translated, it gives CASSLTPRERGNYEQYF. Using reference TRBV5-1 and TRBJ2-7 for the parts outside the CDR3, the full variable domain is KAGVTQTPRYLIKTRGQQVTLSCSPISGHRSVSWYQQTPGQGLQFLFEYFSETQRNKGNFPGRFSGRQFSNSRSEMNVSTLELGDSALYLCASSLTPRERGNYEQYFGPGTRLTVT.

V and J are TRBV9 and TRBJ1-3, with D perhaps matching TRBD1 (5 bases). Trimming removed 0 bases at V and 2 bases at J, with 6 bases between. CDR1 and CDR2 from the germline V gene are SGDLS and YYNGEE. The CDR3 is made up of 14 amino acids. The CDR3 reads CASSVAGAGNTIYF. The CDR3 coding sequence is TGTGCCAGCAGCGTAGCGGGGGCTGGAAACACCATATATTTT. Full variable domain (rest looked up from reference TRBV9 and TRBJ1-3): DSGVTQTPKHLITATGQRVTLRCSPRSGDLSVYWYQQSLDQGLQFLIQYYNGEERAKGNILERFSAQQFPDLHSELNLSSLELGDSALYFCASSVAGAGNTIYFGEGSWLTVV.

The gene calls are TRBV27 and TRBJ2-7, with D perhaps TRBD1 (5 bases). This CDR3 region has 13 residues. V was pared by 2 bases and J by 5 bases, with 10 bases between. The germline V gene encodes CDR1 MNHEY and CDR2 SMNVEV (reference sequence). The CDR3 sequence is CASSLRGGHEQYF. DNA for the CDR3: TGTGCCAGCAGTTTAAGGGGTGGCCACGAGCAGTACTTC.

Here the CDR3 reads CASSQVWAENYEQYF. CDR3 DNA sequence: TGTGCCAGCAGCCAAGTATGGGCCGAAAACTACGAGCAGTACTTC. The rearrangement links TRBV14 to TRBJ2-7; D uncertain. CDR1 and CDR2 (germline): SGHDN, FVKESK. The CDR3 spans 15 residues. V gave up 1 base and J gave up 3 bases, with 13 bases separating them.

The V gene is TRBV27, the J gene TRBJ2-1; the D gene is possibly TRBD2 (7 bases). CDR3 length: 15 amino acids. With 5 bases removed from V and 3 bases from J, the gap between germline ends came to 14 bases. Per germline, CDR1 MNHEY and CDR2 SMNVEV (reference sequence). The chain's CDR3 is CASSRTGGRYNEQFF. The CDR3 region has the DNA TGTGCCAGCAGTAGAACCGGGGGGCGCTACAATGAGCAGTTCTTC.

The CDR3 here is CASSVASGVGGELFF. Here the CDR3 DNA reads TGTGCCAGCAGCGTAGCCAGCGGGGTCGGCGGGGAGCTGTTTTTT. The V and J genes are TRBV9 and TRBJ2-2; TRBD2 matches 7 bases. CDR1 and CDR2 from the germline V gene are SGDLS and YYNGEE. Unmatched junction bases numbered 6, after V lost 0 bases and J lost 7 bases. CDR3 length equals 15 residues.

The chain has TRBV19 and TRBJ2-1; 9 positions agree with TRBD2. The V segment lost 0 bases and the J segment 4 bases; nucleotides outside the gene matches: 7. Germline lookup yields CDR1 LNHDA and CDR2 SQIVND (reference sequence). This CDR3 region has 17 residues. The CDR3 sequence is CASSIDRGLARYNEQFF. The CDR3 DNA follows: TGTGCCAGTAGTATAGATCGAGGACTAGCGCGATACAATGAGCAGTTCTTC.

The CDR3 region is CATSFASRYGYTF. The CDR3 coding sequence is TGTGCCACCAGTTTTGCGTCTCGCTATGGCTACACCTTC. This chain connects TRBV15 to TRBJ1-2; D is ambiguous. Trimming took 6 bases from V and 4 from J, leaving 12 bases between them. Germline V gives CDR1 LNHNV, CDR2 YYDKDF (reference sequence). This CDR3 region has 13 residues.

A single count supports this clone. The rearrangement uses TRBV5-6 and TRBJ1-3, with TRBD1 matching 7 bases. The CDR3 has 15 residues. Germline CDR1 SGHDT, CDR2 YYEEEE. J was trimmed by 4 bases and V by 4 bases; bases with no gene match: 8. The CDR3 reads CASSNRGLGGNTIYF. The CDR3 coding sequence is TGTGCCAGCAGCAACAGGGGATTAGGAGGAAACACCATATATTTT.

This clone has a handful of counts. The chain recombines TRBV9 with TRBJ2-2; 10 nucleotides agree with TRBD1. Germline CDR1 is SGDLS and CDR2 is YYNGEE. The V segment lost 4 bases and the J segment 6 bases; nucleotides outside the gene matches: 9. This CDR3 is built from 16 residues. CDR3 protein: CASSPRDRGSAGELFF. DNA for the CDR3: TGTGCCAGCAGCCCCCGGGACAGGGGATCGGCCGGGGAGCTGTTTTTT.

The chain recombines TRBV27 with TRBJ2-7; possibly TRBD1 for D (5 bases). The V end was cut by 0 bases, the J end by 2 bases, with 17 bases between. From germline, CDR1 is MNHEY and CDR2 SMNVEV (reference sequence). The CDR3 spans 17 residues. The CDR3 region is CASSLSWGGGVAYEQYF. The CDR3 bases are TGTGCCAGCAGTTTATCATGGGGCGGTGGGGTAGCCTACGAGCAGTACTTC.

The V and J genes are TRBV28 and TRBJ1-5; D is possibly TRBD1 (5 bases). Germline CDR1 is MDHEN and CDR2 is SYDVKM. The CDR3 sequence is 17 residues long. Trimming took 5 bases from V and 2 from J, leaving 19 bases between them. CDR3 DNA sequence: TGTGCCAGCAGTCACAACCCAGGGTCGTCGGGCAATCAGCCCCAGCATTTT. Translating gives CASSHNPGSSGNQPQHF.

The rearrangement joins TRBV7-9 to TRBJ1-5, with TRBD1 matching 7 bases. This CDR3 contains 13 residues. CDR1 is SEHNR, CDR2 FQNEAQ, per germline (reference sequence). The junction had 8 bases not matched to a gene; V was cut back by 5 bases and J by 10 bases. Here the CDR3 reads CASSLGTDKPQHF. DNA for the CDR3: TGTGCCAGCAGCCTCGGGACAGACAAACCCCAGCATTTT.